This T cell receptor (beta chain) is drawn from a study of beta chain features in type 1 diabetes. The authors obtained over 95% purity in all sorted populations. This clone was observed a few times. Its antigen is not known. Trimming stripped 5 bases from V and 0 bases from J, with 11 bases between. Germline CDR1 is MNHNS and CDR2 is SASEGT. The CDR3 has 15 residues. The study, taken as a whole, reports: Type 1 diabetes patients had moderately but significantly shorter TCRB CDR3s in all four CD4+ subsets.

Expressed TCRB transcripts were sequenced because the entire RNA isolate underwent reverse transcription. Measured with immunoSEQ multiplex PCR; TCRdb has only the in-frame clones, and not every one. Of under 300,000 clones detected, roughly 24% appear once; the ten largest clones hold about 0.011%. Sequencing used naive CD4+ T cells from blood. The chain couples TRBV6-1 to TRBJ2-4; D not certain. This TCR came from a young woman with type 1 diabetes. The CDR3 region has the DNA TGTGCCAGCAGTCCTTTGACTTTAGCCAAAAACATTCAGTACTTC. Its protein product is CASSPLTLAKNIQYF.